This T cell receptor (beta chain) was recovered during a study of human T cells and chemical hapten exposure. CDR3 length: 16 residues. Germline V gene lookup returns CDR1 SGHVS and CDR2 FNYEAQ. V was shortened by 7 bases and J by 0 bases, with 16 bases between the two germline ends. The library labeled individual cDNA molecules by adding unique molecular identifiers to them. Each CDR3 protein is one row after TCRdb ran MiXCR on the RACE reads. The sample lists some 330,000 distinct CDR3 sequences, around 5.5% occurring once. This sample's time point: pre-sensitization, week 0. The treatment: therapeutic diphenylcyclopropenone sensitization with weekly scalp DPC. The study extracted total RNA from unfractionated whole blood.

Specimen: whole blood, collected in connection with sensitization to the hapten diphenylcyclopropenone (DPC). This chain uses TRBV7-6 with TRBJ2-1; D gene ambiguous. This receptor was identified in a young woman with alopecia areata. Some clones in this sample may be carry-over from other donors' samples. The CDR3: CASTLWALSSYNEQFF. For the CDR3, the DNA is TGTGCCAGCACCCTATGGGCCCTGAGCTCCTACAATGAGCAGTTCTTC. The entire variable domain, with the rest obtained from reference TRBV7-6 and TRBJ2-1, is as follows: GAGVSQSPRYKVTKRGQDVALRCDPISGHVSLYWYRQALGQGPEFLTYFNYEAQQDKSGLPNDRFSAERPEGSISTLTIQRTEQRDSAMYRCASTLWALSSYNEQFFGPGTRLTVL.